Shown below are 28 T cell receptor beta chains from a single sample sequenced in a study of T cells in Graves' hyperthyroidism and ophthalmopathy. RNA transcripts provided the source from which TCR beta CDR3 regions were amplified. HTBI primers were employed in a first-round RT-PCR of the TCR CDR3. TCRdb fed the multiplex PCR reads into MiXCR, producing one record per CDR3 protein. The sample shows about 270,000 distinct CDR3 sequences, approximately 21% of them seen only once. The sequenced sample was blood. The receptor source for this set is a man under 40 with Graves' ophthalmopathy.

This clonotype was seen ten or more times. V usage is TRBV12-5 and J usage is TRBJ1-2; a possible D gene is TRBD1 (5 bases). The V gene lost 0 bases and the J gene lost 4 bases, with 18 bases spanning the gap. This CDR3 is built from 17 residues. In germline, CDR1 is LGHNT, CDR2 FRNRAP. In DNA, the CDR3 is TGTGCTAGTGGTTTGGTTCCAGACAGCGTTAAGAGCTATGGCTACACCTTC. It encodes CASGLVPDSVKSYGYTF.

The CDR3 nucleotides are TGTGCCAGTAAGAATAGCGGGAGGGCCGACACCGGGGAGCTGTTTTTT. This codes for CASKNSGRADTGELFF. This sequence joins TRBV19 and TRBJ2-2; 11 bases are shared with TRBD2. The CDR3 has 16 residues. Per the germline V gene, CDR1 is LNHDA and CDR2 is SQIVND (reference sequence). After removal of 7 bases from V and 3 bases from J, the junction contained 7 bases not matched to a gene.

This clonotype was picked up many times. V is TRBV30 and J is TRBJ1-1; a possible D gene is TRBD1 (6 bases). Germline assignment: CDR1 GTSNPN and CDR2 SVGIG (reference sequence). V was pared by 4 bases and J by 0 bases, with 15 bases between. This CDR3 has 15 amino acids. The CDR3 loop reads CAWTPVTGLNTEAFF. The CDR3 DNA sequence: TGTGCCTGGACGCCCGTTACAGGGTTGAACACTGAAGCTTTCTTT.

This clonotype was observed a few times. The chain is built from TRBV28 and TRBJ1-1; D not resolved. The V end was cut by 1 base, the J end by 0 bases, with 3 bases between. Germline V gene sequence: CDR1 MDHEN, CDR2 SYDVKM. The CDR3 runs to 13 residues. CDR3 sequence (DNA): TGTGCCAGCAGTTTATTCTTGAACACTGAAGCTTTCTTT. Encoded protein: CASSLFLNTEAFF.

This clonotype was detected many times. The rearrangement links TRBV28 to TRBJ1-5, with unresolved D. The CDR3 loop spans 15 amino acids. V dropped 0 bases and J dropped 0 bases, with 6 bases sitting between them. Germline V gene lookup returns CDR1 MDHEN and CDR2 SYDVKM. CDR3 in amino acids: CASSLWISSNQPQHF. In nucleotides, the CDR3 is TGTGCCAGCAGTTTATGGATAAGTAGCAATCAGCCCCAGCATTTT.

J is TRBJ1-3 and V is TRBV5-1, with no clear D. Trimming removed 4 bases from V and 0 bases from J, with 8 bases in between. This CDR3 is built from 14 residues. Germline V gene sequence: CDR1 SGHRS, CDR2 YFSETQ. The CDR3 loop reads CASSPFGSGNTIYF. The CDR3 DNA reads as TGCGCCAGCAGCCCCTTCGGCTCTGGAAACACCATATATTTT. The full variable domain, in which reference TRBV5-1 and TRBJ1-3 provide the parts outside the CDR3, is KAGVTQTPRYLIKTRGQQVTLSCSPISGHRSVSWYQQTPGQGLQFLFEYFSETQRNKGNFPGRFSGRQFSNSRSEMNVSTLELGDSALYLCASSPFGSGNTIYFGEGSWLTVV.

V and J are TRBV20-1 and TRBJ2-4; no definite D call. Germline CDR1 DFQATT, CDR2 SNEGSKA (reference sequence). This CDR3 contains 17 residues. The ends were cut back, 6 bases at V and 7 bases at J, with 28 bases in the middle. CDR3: CSAQPFSRDRSGNIQYF. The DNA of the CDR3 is TGCAGTGCACAACCCTTCTCAAGAGACCGAAGTGGTAACATTCAGTACTTC.

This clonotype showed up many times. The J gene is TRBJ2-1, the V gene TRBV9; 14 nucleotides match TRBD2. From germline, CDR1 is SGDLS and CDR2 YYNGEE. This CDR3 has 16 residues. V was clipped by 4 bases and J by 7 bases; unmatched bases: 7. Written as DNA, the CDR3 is TGTGCCAGCAGCTTTAGGGGACTAGCGGGAGAGAATGAGCAGTTCTTC. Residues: CASSFRGLAGENEQFF.

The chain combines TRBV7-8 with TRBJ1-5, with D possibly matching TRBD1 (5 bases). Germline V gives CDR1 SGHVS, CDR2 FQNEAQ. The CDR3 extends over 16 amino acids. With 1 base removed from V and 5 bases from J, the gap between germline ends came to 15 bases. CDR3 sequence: CASSLDGHPGDQPQHF. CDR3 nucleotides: TGTGCCAGCAGCTTAGACGGACACCCCGGGGATCAGCCCCAGCATTTT.

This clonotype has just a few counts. The CDR3 coding sequence is TGTGCCAGCAGCCAAAAAAGACTACCTGTTAGCACAGATACGCAGTATTTT. It encodes CASSQKRLPVSTDTQYF. The chain joins TRBV7-9 to TRBJ2-3, with a weak D call TRBD2 (5 bases). This CDR3 region has 17 residues. Germline V lookup: CDR1 SEHNR, CDR2 FQNEAQ (reference sequence). Deletions cut 5 bases from V and 0 bases from J, with 18 bases between.

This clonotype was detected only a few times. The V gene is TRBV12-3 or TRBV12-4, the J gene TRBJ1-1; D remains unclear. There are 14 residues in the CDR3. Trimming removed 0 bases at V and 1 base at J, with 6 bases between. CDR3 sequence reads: CASSLAQRNTEAFF. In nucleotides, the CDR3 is TGTGCCAGCAGTTTAGCGCAAAGGAACACTGAAGCTTTCTTT.

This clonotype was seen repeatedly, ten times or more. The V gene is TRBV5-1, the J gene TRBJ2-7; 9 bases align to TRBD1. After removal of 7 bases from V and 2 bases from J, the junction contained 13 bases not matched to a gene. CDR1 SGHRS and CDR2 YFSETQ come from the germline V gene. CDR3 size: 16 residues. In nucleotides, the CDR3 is TGCGCCAGCTATTCAGGACAGGGGAGAAGAACCTACGAGCAGTACTTC. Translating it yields CASYSGQGRRTYEQYF.

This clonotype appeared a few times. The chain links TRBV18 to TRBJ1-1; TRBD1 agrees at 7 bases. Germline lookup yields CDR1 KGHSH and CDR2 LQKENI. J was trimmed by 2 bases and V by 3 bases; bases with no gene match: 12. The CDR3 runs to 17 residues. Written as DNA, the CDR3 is TGTGCCAGCTCACCCATAGGGAGGACAGGCACCAACACTGAAGCTTTCTTT. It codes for CASSPIGRTGTNTEAFF.

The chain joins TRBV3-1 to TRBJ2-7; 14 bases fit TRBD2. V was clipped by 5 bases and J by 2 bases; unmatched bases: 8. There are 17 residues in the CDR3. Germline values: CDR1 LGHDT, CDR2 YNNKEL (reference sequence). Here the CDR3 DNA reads TGTGCCAGCAGCGGGCCGGGACTAGCGGGAGTCGCCTACGAGCAGTACTTC. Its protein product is CASSGPGLAGVAYEQYF.

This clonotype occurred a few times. The CDR3 DNA reads as TGTGCCAGCGAACAGCGGTACACCGGGGAGCTGTTTTTT. As protein: CASEQRYTGELFF. The chain combines TRBV3-1 with TRBJ2-2; D may be TRBD2 (5 bases). This CDR3 is 13 amino acids long. The ends were cut back, 8 bases at V and 3 bases at J, with 10 bases in the middle. Germline V gene sequence: CDR1 LGHDT, CDR2 YNNKEL (reference sequence).

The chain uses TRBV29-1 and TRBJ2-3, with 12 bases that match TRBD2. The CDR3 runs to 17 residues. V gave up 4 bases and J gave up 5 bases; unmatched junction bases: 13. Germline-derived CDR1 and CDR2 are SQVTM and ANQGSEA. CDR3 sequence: CSVVRPDTSGRLDTQYF. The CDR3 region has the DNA TGCAGCGTTGTCCGCCCGGACACTAGCGGGAGGTTAGATACGCAGTATTTT.

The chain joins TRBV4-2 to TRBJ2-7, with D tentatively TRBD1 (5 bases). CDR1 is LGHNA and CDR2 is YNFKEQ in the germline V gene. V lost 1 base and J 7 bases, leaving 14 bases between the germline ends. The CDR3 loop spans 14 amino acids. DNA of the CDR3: TGTGCCAGCAGCCAAGTTATGGACCCAGGGGAGCAGTACTTC. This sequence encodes CASSQVMDPGEQYF.

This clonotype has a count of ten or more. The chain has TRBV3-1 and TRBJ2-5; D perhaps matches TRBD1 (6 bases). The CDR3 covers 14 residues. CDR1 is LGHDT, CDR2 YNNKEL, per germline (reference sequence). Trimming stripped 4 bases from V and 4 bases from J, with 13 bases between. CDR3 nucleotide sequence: TGTGCCAGCAGCCCGGCATGGGGGCCAGAGACCCAGTACTTC. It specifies CASSPAWGPETQYF.

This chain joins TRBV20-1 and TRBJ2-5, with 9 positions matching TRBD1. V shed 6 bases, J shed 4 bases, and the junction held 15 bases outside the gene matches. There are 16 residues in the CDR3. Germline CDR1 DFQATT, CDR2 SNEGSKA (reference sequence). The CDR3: CSAKPWTGVFRETQYF. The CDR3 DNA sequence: TGCAGTGCCAAACCCTGGACAGGGGTTTTTAGAGAGACCCAGTACTTC.

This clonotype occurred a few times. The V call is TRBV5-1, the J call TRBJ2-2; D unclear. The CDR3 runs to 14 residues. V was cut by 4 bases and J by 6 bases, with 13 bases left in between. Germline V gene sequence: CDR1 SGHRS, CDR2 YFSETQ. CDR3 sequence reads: CASSHLGNAGELFF. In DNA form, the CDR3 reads TGCGCCAGCAGCCATTTGGGCAACGCCGGGGAGCTGTTTTTT.

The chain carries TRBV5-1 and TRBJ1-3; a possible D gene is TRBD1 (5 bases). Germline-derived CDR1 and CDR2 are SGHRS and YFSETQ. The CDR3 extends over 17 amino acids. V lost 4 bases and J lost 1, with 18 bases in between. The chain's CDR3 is CASSLTRDEGSGNTIYF. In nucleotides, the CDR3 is TGCGCCAGCAGCCTGACACGGGACGAAGGGTCTGGAAACACCATATATTTT.

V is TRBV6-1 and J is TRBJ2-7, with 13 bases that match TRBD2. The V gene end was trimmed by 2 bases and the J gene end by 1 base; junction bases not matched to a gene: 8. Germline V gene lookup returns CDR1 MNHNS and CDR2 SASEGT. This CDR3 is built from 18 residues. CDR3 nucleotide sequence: TGTGCCAGCAGTGAAATGACTAGCGGGAGGCCAAAGTCCTACGAGCAGTACTTC. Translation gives CASSEMTSGRPKSYEQYF.

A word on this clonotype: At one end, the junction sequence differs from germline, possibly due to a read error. The CDR3 nucleotides read TGTGCCAGCACCCTACCCGGACAATACGAGCGGTACTTC. Protein product: CASTLPGQYERYF. This sequence joins TRBV28 and TRBJ2-7; D perhaps matches TRBD1 (5 bases). CDR3 length: 13 residues. Germline V gene sequence: CDR1 MDHEN, CDR2 SYDVKM.

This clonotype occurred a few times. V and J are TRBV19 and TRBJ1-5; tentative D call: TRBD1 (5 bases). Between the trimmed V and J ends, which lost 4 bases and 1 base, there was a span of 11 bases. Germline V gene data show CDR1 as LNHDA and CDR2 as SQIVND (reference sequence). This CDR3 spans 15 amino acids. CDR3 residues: CASSRIWGSNQPQHF. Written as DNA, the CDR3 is TGTGCCAGTAGTAGAATTTGGGGGAGCAATCAGCCCCAGCATTTT. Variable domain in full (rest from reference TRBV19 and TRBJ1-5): DGGITQSPKYLFRKEGQNVTLSCEQNLNHDAMYWYRQDPGQGLRLIYYSQIVNDFQKGDIAEGYSVSREKKESFPLTVTSAQKNPTAFYLCASSRIWGSNQPQHFGDGTRLSIL.

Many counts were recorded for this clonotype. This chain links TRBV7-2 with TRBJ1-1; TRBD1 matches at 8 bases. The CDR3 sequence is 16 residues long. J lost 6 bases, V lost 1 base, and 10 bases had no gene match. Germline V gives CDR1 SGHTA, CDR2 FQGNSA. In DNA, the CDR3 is TGTGCCAGCAGCTTAGGGACAGGGAGAGCCAGAGCTGAAGCTTTCTTT. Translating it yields CASSLGTGRARAEAFF.

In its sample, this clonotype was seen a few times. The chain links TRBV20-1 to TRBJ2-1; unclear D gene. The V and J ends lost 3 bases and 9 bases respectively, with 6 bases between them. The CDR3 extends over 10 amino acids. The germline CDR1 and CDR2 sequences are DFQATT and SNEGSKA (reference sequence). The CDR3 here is CSARKSEQFF. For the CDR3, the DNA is TGCAGTGCTAGGAAGTCTGAGCAGTTCTTC.

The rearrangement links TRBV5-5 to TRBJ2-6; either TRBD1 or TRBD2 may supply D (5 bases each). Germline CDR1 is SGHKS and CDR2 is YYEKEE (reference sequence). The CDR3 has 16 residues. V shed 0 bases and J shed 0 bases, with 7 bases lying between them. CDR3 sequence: CASSLVGGSGANVLTF. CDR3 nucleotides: TGTGCCAGCAGCTTGGTTGGGGGCTCTGGGGCCAACGTCCTGACTTTC.

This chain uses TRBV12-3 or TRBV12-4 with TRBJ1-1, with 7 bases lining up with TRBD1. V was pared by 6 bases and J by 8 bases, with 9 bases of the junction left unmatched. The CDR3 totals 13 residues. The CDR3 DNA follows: TGTGCCAGCAGCCGGGGGACAGACCGAGAAGCTTTCTTT. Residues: CASSRGTDREAFF.